This T cell receptor (beta chain) appears in the sequencing data of a study of CD8+ T cells in alopecia areata. Study as a whole: Treated individuals took tofacitinib by mouth, 5 to 10 mg twice daily. The study gave tofacitinib for 6 to 18 months, then 6 months off drug. Points from the study as a whole: Tofacitinib produced a significant decrease in scalp clonality and in expanded CD8+ clones among the top 100. For baseline CD8+ expansion, any link to response stays uncertain with one nonresponder.

As concerns this clone: The antigen remains undetermined.

Treatment indicated: oral pan-JAK inhibitor, 5-10 mg twice daily. Isolated RNA was reverse transcribed into cDNA used as the sequencing template. Assay: immunoSEQ multiplex PCR; the TCRdb copy retains only in-frame clones and omits some. The sample lists approximately 210,000 clones; just over 65% were seen once. Germline assignment: CDR1 SGHTA and CDR2 FQGNSA. V gave up 7 bases and J gave up 6 bases, with 16 bases separating them. This CDR3 has 14 amino acids. This chain links TRBV7-2 with TRBJ2-1; the D gene is possibly TRBD2 (5 bases). This clonotype originated in a human donor with alopecia areata. The starting material was CD4+ T cells sorted from blood, obtained at approximately week 45, from a patient treated with tofacitinib. The CDR3 sequence: CASKNGVTVNEQFF. For the CDR3, the DNA is TGTGCCAGCAAAAACGGGGTTACCGTCAATGAGCAGTTCTTC. Full variable domain (rest looked up from reference TRBV7-2 and TRBJ2-1): GAGVSQSPSNKVTEKGKDVELRCDPISGHTALYWYRQSLGQGLEFLIYFQGNSAPDKSGLPSDRFSAERTGGSVSTLTIQRTQQEDSAVYLCASKNGVTVNEQFFGPGTRLTVL.